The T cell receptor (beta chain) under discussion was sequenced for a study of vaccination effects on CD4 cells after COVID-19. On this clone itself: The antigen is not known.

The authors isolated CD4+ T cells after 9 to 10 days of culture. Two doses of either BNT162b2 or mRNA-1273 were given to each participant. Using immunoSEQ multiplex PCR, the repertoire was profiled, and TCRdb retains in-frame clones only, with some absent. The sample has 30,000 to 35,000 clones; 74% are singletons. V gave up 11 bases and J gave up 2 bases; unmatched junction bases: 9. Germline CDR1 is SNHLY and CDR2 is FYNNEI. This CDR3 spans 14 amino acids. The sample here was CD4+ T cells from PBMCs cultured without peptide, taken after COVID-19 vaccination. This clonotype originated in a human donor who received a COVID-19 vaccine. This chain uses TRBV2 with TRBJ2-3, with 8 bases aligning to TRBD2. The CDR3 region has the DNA TGTGCCGGGGCTAGCGGGTGGGACACAGATACGCAGTATTTT. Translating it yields CAGASGWDTDTQYF.